The text below deals with one TCR beta chain. Germline values: CDR1 MGHRA, CDR2 YSYEKL. CDR3 size: 18 residues. Trimming cost V 0 bases and J 7 bases; bases outside gene matches: 15. The record originates from a study of control samples from healthy donors and cancer patients. Sequencing was performed with immunoSEQ multiplex PCR; in TCRdb, only in-frame clones are kept and a portion is missing. The table has some 410,000 clones, 75% to 95% seen once. This chain connects TRBV4-1 to TRBJ2-3; 8 bases fit TRBD1. The sample taken for sequencing was PBMCs. The clonotype comes from a man aged 40-55 years with head and neck cancer. The chain's CDR3 is CASSQDRPVGQGLNTQYF. In DNA, the CDR3 is TGCGCCAGCAGCCAAGATAGGCCCGTCGGACAGGGATTGAATACGCAGTATTTT.